Listed below are T cell receptor beta chains from one sample, sequenced in a study of PD-1 blockade in classical Hodgkin lymphoma. Assay: immunoSEQ multiplex PCR; the TCRdb copy retains only in-frame clones and omits some. The data contain 15,000 to 20,000 clones, approximately 87% of them singletons. This sample comprised CD4+ T cells from blood, obtained before the fourth cycle of nivolumab. Receptors were obtained from a human donor with classical Hodgkin lymphoma. The CDR3 runs from the conserved cysteine through the conserved F or W. The size of a clone is reported for some rows only, either as once, few or many, or as a class for expanded clones.

V,size,J,CDR3
TRBV9,.,TRBJ2-5,CASSSATGGLQTQYF
TRBV10-3,.,TRBJ1-1,CASSTGLNTEAFF
TRBV15,.,TRBJ1-5,CATSSEGRQPQHF
TRBV25-1,.,TRBJ2-2,CASSRAGAGNTGELFF
TRBV19,.,TRBJ2-2,CASNKGQGSNTGELFF
TRBV5-1,.,TRBJ2-3,CASRKVAGGTDTQYF
TRBV28,.,TRBJ2-5,CASSSHLGGRETQYF
TRBV18,.,TRBJ2-2,CASSPAGTTGDTGELFF
TRBV10-2,.,TRBJ1-1,CASIPGQTNTEAFF
TRBV4-2,.,TRBJ2-5,CASSQEWGVGETQYF
TRBV18,.,TRBJ2-1,CASSPLGVGNNEQFF
TRBV19,.,TRBJ1-3,CASSGTGGNTIYF
TRBV7-2,few,TRBJ2-7,CASSLVPHEQYF
TRBV6-1,.,TRBJ1-2,CASSVRQPNYGYTF
TRBV18,.,TRBJ2-7,CASSPPLGTSYEQYF
TRBV27,.,TRBJ1-5,CASSSQGAVQPQHF
TRBV5-6,.,TRBJ2-3,CASSFSGGIPDTQYF
TRBV25-1,few,TRBJ1-4,CASSEDRGYEKLFF
TRBV6-5,few,TRBJ2-1,CASSQPGPSYNEQFF
TRBV5-1,.,TRBJ1-1,CASSLERQNTEAFF
TRBV7-3,.,TRBJ2-1,CASSLTDYNEQFF
TRBV29-1,.,TRBJ2-7,CSVRATDYEQYF
TRBV29-1,.,TRBJ1-2,CSVIKDRVYTF
TRBV29-1,.,TRBJ2-7,CSVRTGRGNYEQYF
TRBV18,.,TRBJ1-5,CASSPSMEQPQHF
TRBV6-6,few,TRBJ1-5,CASSRQGNQPQHF
TRBV4-2,.,TRBJ2-3,CASSQDGPSGSADTQYF
TRBV30,few,TRBJ1-2,CAWRGISGHGYTF
TRBV10-3,.,TRBJ2-2,CAISETSGANTGELFF
TRBV11-2,.,TRBJ2-7,CASSLGYSYEQYF
TRBV5-1,.,TRBJ1-2,CANQTEPGGYTF
TRBV9,once,TRBJ1-2,CASSLRGKDYGYTF
TRBV20-1,.,TRBJ2-5,CSAHGEETQYF
TRBV9,few,TRBJ2-3,CASSASTDTQYF
TRBV27,.,TRBJ2-1,CASSQLPRLNEQFF
TRBV5-4,once,TRBJ1-2,CASSLRWGGGYTF
TRBV21-1,.,TRBJ1-5,CASSKSGRFDQPQHF
TRBV5-5,.,TRBJ2-3,CASSATGWDTQYF
TRBV4-1,.,TRBJ1-2,CASSREDRGSYGYTF
TRBV2,.,TRBJ2-2,CASSVHQPGATGELFF
TRBV6-6,few,TRBJ1-5,CASRTAGGLGDQPQHF